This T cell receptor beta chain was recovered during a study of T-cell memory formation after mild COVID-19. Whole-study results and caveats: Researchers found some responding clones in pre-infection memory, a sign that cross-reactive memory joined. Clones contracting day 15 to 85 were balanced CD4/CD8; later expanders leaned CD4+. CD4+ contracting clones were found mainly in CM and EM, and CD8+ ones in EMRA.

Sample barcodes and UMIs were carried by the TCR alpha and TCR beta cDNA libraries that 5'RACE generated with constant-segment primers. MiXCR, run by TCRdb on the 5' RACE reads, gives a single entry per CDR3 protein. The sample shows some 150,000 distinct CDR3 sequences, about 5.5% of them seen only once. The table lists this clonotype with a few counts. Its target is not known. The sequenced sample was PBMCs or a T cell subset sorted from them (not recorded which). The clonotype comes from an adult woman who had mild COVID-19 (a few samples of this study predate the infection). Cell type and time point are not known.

CDR3 residues: CASRPGTTTSYNEQFF. CDR3 nucleotide sequence: TGTGCCAGCAGACCCGGGACTACCACCTCCTACAATGAGCAGTTCTTC. This chain joins TRBV7-2 and TRBJ2-1; 7 positions agree with TRBD2. This CDR3 is built from 16 residues. V lost 6 bases, J lost 0 bases, and 8 bases stayed unmatched. Germline V lookup: CDR1 SGHTA, CDR2 FQGNSA.